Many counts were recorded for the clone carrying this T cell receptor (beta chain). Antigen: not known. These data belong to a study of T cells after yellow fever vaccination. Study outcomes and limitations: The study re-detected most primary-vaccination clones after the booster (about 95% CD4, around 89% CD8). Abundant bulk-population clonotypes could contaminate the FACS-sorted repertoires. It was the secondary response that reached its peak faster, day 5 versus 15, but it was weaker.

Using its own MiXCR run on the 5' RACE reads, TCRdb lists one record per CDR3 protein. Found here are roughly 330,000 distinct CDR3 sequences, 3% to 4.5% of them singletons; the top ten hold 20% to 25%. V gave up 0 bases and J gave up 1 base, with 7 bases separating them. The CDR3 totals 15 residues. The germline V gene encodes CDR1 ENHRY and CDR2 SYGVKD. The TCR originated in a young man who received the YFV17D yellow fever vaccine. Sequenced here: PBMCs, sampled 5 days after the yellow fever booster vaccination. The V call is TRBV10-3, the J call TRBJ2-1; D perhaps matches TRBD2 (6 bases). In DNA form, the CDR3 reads TGTGCCATCAGTGAGTCCGGGGGTTCCTACAATGAGCAGTTCTTC. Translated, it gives CAISESGGSYNEQFF.